One and the same sample provided the 28 T cell receptor beta chains below, sequenced in a study of T-cell reconstitution after alpha-beta-depleted transplantation in children. A TCRbeta library incorporating unique molecular identifiers was prepared. TCRdb reanalysed the PCR reads using MiXCR and keeps one entry per CDR3 protein. Of over 550,000 distinct CDR3 sequences in the sample, about 11% were seen once. This material consisted of PBMCs from the stem cell graft donor, taken from the stem cell graft. The receptor source for this set is a human donor who donated a stem cell graft to a child with acute myeloid leukemia.

This clonotype was picked up many times. The chain has TRBV4-3 and TRBJ2-1; D perhaps matches TRBD2 (6 bases). The germline V and J ends were trimmed by 4 bases and 8 bases, with 18 bases remaining between them. The CDR3 has 15 amino acids. CDR1 LGHNA and CDR2 YSLEER come from the germline V gene. The CDR3 loop is CASSLGGGSVYEQFF. CDR3 in DNA: TGCGCCAGCAGCCTCGGTGGAGGGAGCGTATATGAGCAGTTCTTC.

The sample holds many counts of this clonotype. The chain combines TRBV5-1 with TRBJ2-5; D possibly corresponds to TRBD2 (7 bases). V lost 0 bases, J lost 4 bases, and 25 bases lay in between. This CDR3 is built from 19 residues. CDR1 is SGHRS, CDR2 YFSETQ, per germline. CDR3 sequence (DNA): TGCGCCAGCAGCTTGGAGGGGGTCCGGGCGGGAGTCTTTGCAGAGACCCAGTACTTC. Translating it yields CASSLEGVRAGVFAETQYF.

The chain couples TRBV21-1 to TRBJ2-1; the listed D gene, TRBD1, was not tested against the DNA. TRBV21-1 represents a pseudogene. CDR3 length: 19 amino acids. CDR3 sequence reads: CASSKKGGQPVSSYNEQFF. The CDR3 DNA follows: TGTGCCAGCAGCAAAAAAGGGGGACAGCCAGTCAGCTCCTACAATGAGCAGTTCTTC.

The chain combines TRBV10-3 with TRBJ2-5, with D uncertain. The V gene's germline CDR1 is ENHRY and CDR2 SYGVKD. This CDR3 contains 14 residues. The V end lost 2 bases, the J end lost 4 bases, and 11 bases lay between the germline ends. CDR3 nucleotides: TGTGCCATCAGTGAGAGAACTTGGGGAGAGACCCAGTACTTC. Its protein is CAISERTWGETQYF.

This clonotype was counted between two and nine times. The gene calls are TRBV15 and TRBJ1-2, with TRBD1 matching 8 bases. V shed 1 base and J 8 bases; nucleotides not matched to a gene: 9. The germline CDR1 and CDR2 sequences are LNHNV and YYDKDF (reference sequence). The CDR3 consists of 15 residues. CDR3 bases: TGTGCCACCAGCAGAGTGGCCGGACAGGGCGCGGGCTACACCTTC. It encodes CATSRVAGQGAGYTF.

This clonotype was observed at least ten times. This chain links TRBV20-1 with TRBJ1-3; D gene uncertain. The CDR3 is 13 residues long. The V end was cut by 5 bases, the J end by 3 bases, with 11 bases between. Germline CDR1 DFQATT, CDR2 SNEGSKA (reference sequence). The CDR3 DNA is TGCAGTGCTGCCGAGGGTGGTGGAAACACCATATATTTT. Its translation is CSAAEGGGNTIYF.

The chain links TRBV3-1 to TRBJ1-1, with D possibly TRBD1 on 6 matching bases. Germline assignment: CDR1 LGHDT and CDR2 YNNKEL (reference sequence). V was clipped by 7 bases and J by 3 bases, with 18 bases between them. This CDR3 is 15 amino acids long. This CDR3 is CASTLLGGRDTEAFF. The DNA for the CDR3 is TGTGCCAGCACCCTCTTAGGGGGGAGGGACACTGAAGCTTTCTTT.

This clonotype came up many times. The genes are TRBV29-1 and TRBJ1-1, with TRBD1 identical over 7 bases. This CDR3 contains 13 residues. V lost 4 bases and J lost 4; bases outside the gene matches: 6. Germline CDR1 and CDR2: SQVTM and ANQGSEA. The CDR3 sequence: CSVAGGARTEAFF. The CDR3 bases are TGCAGCGTTGCAGGGGGAGCGCGCACTGAAGCTTTCTTT.

This clonotype was seen a few times. The CDR3 region has the DNA TGTGCCAGCTCAAAGTCGGGATTCACTGGGGCCAACGTCCTGACTTTC. This translates into CASSKSGFTGANVLTF. This chain links TRBV18 with TRBJ2-6, with D maybe TRBD2 (5 bases). Trimming pared 5 bases from V and 2 bases from J, leaving 13 bases between. Germline CDR1 KGHSH, CDR2 LQKENI. The CDR3 runs 16 residues.

This chain joins TRBV6-5 and TRBJ1-4; 12 nucleotides line up with TRBD1. The CDR3 runs to 16 residues. CDR1 is MNHEY, CDR2 SVGAGI, per germline. Losses at the gene ends were 5 bases for V and 7 bases for J; bases not matched to a gene: 8. CDR3 sequence: CASSLRGQGALEKLFF. CDR3 DNA: TGTGCCAGCAGTCTACGGGGACAGGGGGCGCTTGAAAAACTGTTTTTT.

This clonotype has a single count. Possible read error: a much larger clone is one base away. The rearrangement joins TRBV5-1 to TRBJ2-1; perhaps TRBD2 as D (5 bases). CDR1 is SGHRS and CDR2 is YFSETQ in the germline V gene. The length of the CDR3 is 14 residues. CDR3 sequence reads: CTSSYGLGYNEQFF. The DNA for the CDR3 is TGCACCAGCAGCTATGGACTCGGCTACAATGAGCAGTTCTTC.

This clonotype was found a few times. The chain has TRBV12-3 or TRBV12-4 and TRBJ2-5; D call uncertain. The CDR3 sequence is 13 residues long. Trimming removed 3 bases at V and 0 bases at J, with 5 bases between. Written as DNA, the CDR3 is TGTGCCAGCAGTTTGAGGCACCAAGAGACCCAGTACTTC. It codes for CASSLRHQETQYF.

This clonotype was counted many times. The genes are TRBV12-3 or TRBV12-4 and TRBJ2-5, with a possible D match to TRBD1 (5 bases). This CDR3 is 14 amino acids long. V gave up 0 bases and J gave up 10 bases, with 15 bases separating them. The CDR3 reads CASSLARQGGYQYF. The CDR3 coding sequence is TGTGCCAGCAGTTTAGCAAGGCAGGGTGGATACCAGTACTTC.

The chain recombines TRBV7-8 with TRBJ2-7; 8 nucleotides line up with TRBD1. Losses at the gene ends were 5 bases for V and 2 bases for J; bases not matched to a gene: 8. CDR3 length: 15 residues. Per the germline V gene, CDR1 is SGHVS and CDR2 is FQNEAQ. The CDR3 DNA reads as TGTGCCAGCAGCCCGGGGACAGGCAACACCTACGAGCAGTACTTC. This gives the protein CASSPGTGNTYEQYF.

This clonotype was detected only a few times. The chain employs TRBV30 and TRBJ1-2; D is undetermined. CDR3 length equals 16 residues. The ends were cut back, 0 bases at V and 7 bases at J, with 21 bases in the middle. Per germline, CDR1 GTSNPN and CDR2 SVGIG (reference sequence). The CDR3 DNA follows: TGTGCCTGGAGTGTACTAAGGACGGCCGGGTCGGGTGGCTACACCTTC. It is translated as CAWSVLRTAGSGGYTF.

V is TRBV7-2 and J is TRBJ1-5, with D uncertain. V was pared by 5 bases and J by 6 bases, with 11 bases between. The germline V gene encodes CDR1 SGHTA and CDR2 FQGNSA. This CDR3 spans 13 amino acids. The CDR3 is CASSPQTAQPQHF. CDR3 sequence (DNA): TGTGCCAGCAGCCCGCAGACCGCTCAGCCCCAGCATTTT. The variable domain in full, with the rest retrieved from reference TRBV7-2 and TRBJ1-5, is GAGVSQSPSNKVTEKGKDVELRCDPISGHTALYWYRQSLGQGLEFLIYFQGNSAPDKSGLPSDRFSAERTGGSVSTLTIQRTQQEDSAVYLCASSPQTAQPQHFGDGTRLSIL.

In its sample, this clonotype was seen many times. The gene calls are TRBV27 and TRBJ2-1; 7 bases map to TRBD2. The CDR3 covers 17 residues. J lost 0 bases, V lost 0 bases, and 5 bases had no gene match. Germline V CDR1 and CDR2: MNHEY, SMNVEV (reference sequence). CDR3 sequence reads: CASSLSSSGSSYNEQFF. The CDR3 DNA sequence: TGTGCCAGCAGTTTATCGTCTAGCGGAAGCTCCTACAATGAGCAGTTCTTC.

The chain recombines TRBV29-1 with TRBJ1-2; D uncertain. Trimming took 5 bases from V and 0 from J, leaving 10 bases between them. This CDR3 spans 13 amino acids. Germline CDR1 SQVTM, CDR2 ANQGSEA. CDR3 nucleotides: TGCAGCGTTCTGGGTATCTCTAACTATGGCTACACCTTC. This gives the protein CSVLGISNYGYTF. Supplemented by reference TRBV29-1 and TRBJ1-2, the full variable domain reads SAVISQKPSRDICQRGTSLTIQCQVDSQVTMMFWYRQQPGQSLTLIATANQGSEATYESGFVIDKFPISRPNLTFSTLTVSNMSPEDSSIYLCSVLGISNYGYTFGSGTRLTVV.

This clonotype occurred many times. The V call is TRBV25-1, the J call TRBJ2-2, with TRBD2 matching 11 bases. Germline CDR1 is MGHDK and CDR2 is SYGVNS. V lost 4 bases, J lost 6 bases, and 10 bases stayed unmatched. The CDR3 spans 17 residues. CDR3 DNA: TGTGCCAGCAGTGGAACTAGCGGGAGTTTGGCGGCCGGGGAGCTGTTTTTT. It is translated as CASSGTSGSLAAGELFF.

This clonotype was picked up many times. The CDR3, as DNA: TGCGCCAGCAGCCAAGATGGAAATGCAATCCATGGCTACACCTTC. It translates to CASSQDGNAIHGYTF. V gene TRBV4-3 combines with J gene TRBJ1-2; no clear D. The CDR3 length is 15 residues. The germline CDR1 and CDR2 sequences are LGHNA and YSLEER. V was cut by 0 bases and J by 6 bases, with 14 bases left in between.

The sample holds a few counts of this clonotype. The chain employs TRBV6-1 and TRBJ2-1, with 10 bases lining up with TRBD1. Germline trimming cut 7 bases from V and 1 base from J; bases unmatched to any gene: 10. There are 17 residues in the CDR3. Looked up from germline, CDR1 is MNHNS and CDR2 is SASEGT. CDR3 sequence (DNA): TGTGCCAGCACTCAACTAGGGACAGGGGCGTCCTACAATGAGCAGTTCTTC. Residues: CASTQLGTGASYNEQFF.

This clonotype was seen a handful of times. V usage is TRBV14 and J usage is TRBJ1-2; D gene unclear. The CDR3 spans 16 residues. Per the germline V gene, CDR1 is SGHDN and CDR2 is FVKESK. V shed 1 base and J shed 4 bases, with 16 bases lying between them. The CDR3 loop reads CASSQALAVPGYGYTF. CDR3 nucleotides: TGTGCCAGCAGCCAAGCGTTAGCGGTGCCAGGCTATGGCTACACCTTC.

This chain joins TRBV7-2 and TRBJ1-5; the D gene is possibly TRBD1 (5 bases). This CDR3 has 15 residues. V was pared by 3 bases and J by 2 bases, with 11 bases between. CDR1 and CDR2 from the germline V gene are SGHTA and FQGNSA. The CDR3 is CASSLGVFGNQPQHF. Written as DNA, the CDR3 is TGTGCCAGCAGCTTGGGGGTATTTGGCAATCAGCCCCAGCATTTT.

This clonotype came up many times. The J gene is TRBJ2-7, the V gene TRBV20-1; D remains unclear. V was shortened by 5 bases and J by 2 bases, with 13 bases between the two germline ends. The CDR3 covers 13 residues. The germline V gene encodes CDR1 DFQATT and CDR2 SNEGSKA (reference sequence). The CDR3 spells CSAGTGPAYEQYF. In nucleotides, the CDR3 is TGCAGTGCTGGAACCGGGCCCGCCTACGAGCAGTACTTC.

This clonotype turned up a few times. The chain couples TRBV20-1 to TRBJ2-5; D not certain. V was trimmed by 1 base and J by 7 bases, leaving 4 bases between them. The CDR3 runs 10 residues. Germline CDR1 and CDR2: DFQATT and SNEGSKA (reference sequence). This chain's CDR3 is CSARGGTQYF. As DNA, the CDR3 is TGCAGTGCTAGAGGGGGGACCCAGTACTTC.

Worth noting for this clonotype: This may stem from a read error, because a much larger clone lies one nucleotide away. The rearrangement links TRBV20-1 to TRBJ1-5; D possibly corresponds to TRBD1 (5 bases). Trimming left V 4 bases short and J 1 base short, with 8 bases between. The CDR3 loop spans 13 amino acids. The germline gives CDR1 DFQATT, CDR2 SNEGSKA (reference sequence). As DNA, the CDR3 is TGCAGTGCTAAGGCAGGGAGCAATCAGCCCCAGCATTTT. Translated: CSAKAGSNQPQHF.

There are many counts of this clonotype. CDR3 nucleotides: TGTGCCAGCAGCTTGAGGCGTACTAACCAAGAGACCCAGTACTTC. It encodes CASSLRRTNQETQYF. This chain uses TRBV7-2 with TRBJ2-5, with unresolved D. Germline-derived CDR1 and CDR2 are SGHTA and FQGNSA. CDR3 size: 15 residues. Between the trimmed V and J ends, which lost 3 bases and 0 bases, there was a span of 11 bases.

This clonotype was detected a few times. The chain links TRBV20-1 to TRBJ2-7, with D tentatively TRBD2 (5 bases). V gave up 3 bases and J gave up 1 base, with 19 bases separating them. Germline CDR1 reads DFQATT; CDR2 reads SNEGSKA (reference sequence). This CDR3 has 16 residues. The CDR3 is CSASPTSGISSYEQYF. Here the CDR3 DNA reads TGCAGTGCTAGCCCTACGTCGGGGATTTCTTCCTACGAGCAGTACTTC.